The 26 T cell receptor beta chains reported below all come from one sample, sequenced in a study of blood T cell repertoires in COVID-19 (TCRdb year 2020). Libraries were prepared through the immunoSEQ multiplex PCR assay. Drawn from immuneACCESS, this table holds only the in-frame rearrangements with V and J called that TCRdb kept. Clones are partly lost; checked studies trace under half to an unresolved V gene and leave the rest unexplained. Within this sample are 150,000 to 200,000 clones, with around 81% of them counted one time only. Around 10% of the sample belongs to the ten largest clones. The sequencing input was peripheral blood. These receptors all stem from a woman of 80 years or more with COVID-19, enrolled during active disease.

V is TRBV7-6 and J is TRBJ2-3; 14 bases match TRBD2. The junction had 5 bases not matched to a gene; V was cut back by 5 bases and J by 1 base. Germline lookup yields CDR1 SGHVS and CDR2 FNYEAQ. The CDR3 loop spans 17 amino acids. The CDR3 DNA sequence: TGTGCCAGCAGCCCTCCGGGACTAGCGGGGGGCACAGATACGCAGTATTTT. It codes for CASSPPGLAGGTDTQYF.

Only a few counts were recorded for this clone. The V gene is TRBV18, the J gene TRBJ2-1, with 7 bases aligning to TRBD1. The ends lost 6 bases at V and 5 bases at J; junction bases unmatched: 10. In germline, CDR1 is KGHSH, CDR2 LQKENI. The CDR3 has 15 residues. For the CDR3, the DNA is TGTGCCAGCTCGCCGTCGGGACAGCGAAACAATGAGCAGTTCTTC. Residues: CASSPSGQRNNEQFF.

J is TRBJ2-3 and V is TRBV3-1 (or the pseudogene TRBV3-2); 9 nucleotides align to TRBD2. The V and J ends lost 5 bases and 0 bases, in that order; junction bases with no gene match: 18. Germline assignment: CDR1 LGHDT and CDR2 YNNKEL (reference sequence). There are 20 residues in the CDR3. CDR3 nucleotides: TGTGCCAGCAGCGGGGGAGCTAGCGGGGCTATCAGTTCTAGCACAGATACGCAGTATTTT. Amino acid sequence: CASSGGASGAISSSTDTQYF.

V is TRBV6-6 and J is TRBJ1-4; the match to TRBD1 covers 9 bases. CDR1 is MNHNY, CDR2 SVGAGI, per germline (reference sequence). The CDR3 is 18 residues long. Losses at the gene ends were 5 bases for V and 1 base for J; bases not matched to a gene: 11. CDR3 loop: CASSPVWGQGITNEKLFF. CDR3 nucleotides: TGTGCCAGCAGTCCCGTCTGGGGACAGGGTATAACTAATGAAAAACTGTTTTTT.

This clone was detected only once. The J gene is TRBJ2-2, the V gene TRBV7-2, with 8 bases that match TRBD2. J gave up 7 bases and V 2 bases, and 6 bases lay outside the gene matches. In germline, CDR1 is SGHTA, CDR2 FQGNSA. This CDR3 is built from 15 residues. DNA for the CDR3: TGTGCCAGCAGCTTAAGAGCGGGAGCTCTCGGGGAGCTGTTTTTT. It codes for CASSLRAGALGELFF.

V gene TRBV5-4 combines with J gene TRBJ1-1, with TRBD1 as a possible D gene (6 bases). Trimming shortened V by 4 bases and J by 3 bases, and 16 bases separated the two germline ends. Per the germline V gene, CDR1 is SGHNT and CDR2 is YYREEE (reference sequence). The CDR3 extends over 15 amino acids. In DNA form, the CDR3 reads TGTGCCAGCAGCCAGGGTGGGGGCGCAGACACTGAAGCTTTCTTT. It translates to CASSQGGGADTEAFF. Full variable domain (outside the CDR3, taken from reference TRBV5-4 and TRBJ1-1): ETGVTQSPTHLIKTRGQQVTLRCSSQSGHNTVSWYQQALGQGPQFIFQYYREEENGRGNFPPRFSGLQFPNYSSELNVNALELDDSALYLCASSQGGGADTEAFFGQGTRLTVV.

J is TRBJ1-6 and V is TRBV2; 9 bases are shared with TRBD1. The germline CDR1 and CDR2 sequences are SNHLY and FYNNEI. V lost 6 bases to trimming and J lost 7 bases; unmatched junction nucleotides: 7. The CDR3 extends over 15 amino acids. In DNA form, the CDR3 reads TGTGCCAGCAGGAGGGACAGGGCTGGCAATTCACCCCTCCACTTT. Protein product: CASRRDRAGNSPLHF. The full variable domain, rest sourced from reference TRBV2 and TRBJ1-6, is EPEVTQTPSHQVTQMGQEVILRCVPISNHLYFYWYRQILGQKVEFLVSFYNNEISEKSEIFDDQFSVERPDGSNFTLKIRSTKLEDSAMYFCASRRDRAGNSPLHFGNGTRLTVT.

This clone has just a few counts. This rearrangement joins TRBV4-1 to TRBJ1-6; 12 positions agree with TRBD1. The CDR3 sequence is 20 residues long. The J segment lost 0 bases and the V segment lost 6 bases, leaving 12 bases of the junction unmatched. CDR1 and CDR2 (germline): MGHRA, YSYEKL. The CDR3 protein is CASSQKSGTGGDSYNSPLHF. CDR3 DNA: TGCGCCAGCAGTCAGAAAAGCGGGACAGGGGGCGACTCCTATAATTCACCCCTCCACTTT.

The V gene is TRBV21-1, the J gene TRBJ1-5; the D segment call TRBD1 is taken from the table without a DNA check. TRBV21-1 is deemed a pseudogene. The CDR3 loop spans 20 amino acids. CDR3 DNA sequence: TGTGCCAGCAGCAAAAATTCGAAACTAGGACAGGGTCTTCGCAATCAGCCCCAGCATTTT. It is translated as CASSKNSKLGQGLRNQPQHF.

The chain recombines TRBV19 with TRBJ2-2, with a weak D call TRBD1 (5 bases). Germline CDR1 reads LNHDA; CDR2 reads SQIVND (reference sequence). The CDR3 covers 13 residues. V lost 6 bases and J 4 bases, leaving 9 bases between the germline ends. The CDR3 loop is CASRGLGTGELFF. The CDR3 DNA is TGTGCCAGTAGGGGGCTGGGCACCGGGGAGCTGTTTTTT.

V is TRBV9 and J is TRBJ2-7; D remains ambiguous. CDR1 is SGDLS, CDR2 YYNGEE, per germline. Trimming took 4 bases from V and 5 from J, leaving 13 bases between them. The CDR3 is 13 amino acids. Here the CDR3 DNA reads TGTGCCAGCAGCCTTGAGAGGCTTGACGAGCAGTACTTC. It yields the protein CASSLERLDEQYF.

The chain combines TRBV5-4 with TRBJ2-2; 9 nucleotides agree with TRBD1. There are 14 residues in the CDR3. The junction had 3 bases not matched to a gene; V was cut back by 4 bases and J by 5 bases. Germline V gene data show CDR1 as SGHNT and CDR2 as YYREEE (reference sequence). The CDR3 bases are TGTGCCAGCAGCGACAGGGGGGGGACCGGGGAGCTGTTTTTT. It yields the protein CASSDRGGTGELFF.

This clone showed up just a few times. The chain combines TRBV5-6 with TRBJ2-7, with TRBD2 matching 7 bases. Trimming at V came to 2 bases and at J to 4 bases, leaving 6 bases not matched to a gene. Germline V gives CDR1 SGHDT, CDR2 YYEEEE. The CDR3 contains 14 residues. The CDR3 is CASSFSGRLYEQYF. The CDR3 region has the DNA TGTGCCAGCAGCTTCTCCGGGAGGCTATACGAGCAGTACTTC.

In its sample, this clone was seen once. The chain joins TRBV24-1 to TRBJ2-5; 8 bases agree with TRBD1. The CDR3 is made up of 13 amino acids. The germline V gene encodes CDR1 KGHDR and CDR2 SFDVKD. After removal of 7 bases from V and 2 bases from J, the junction contained 2 bases not matched to a gene. The CDR3 nucleotides read TGTGCCACCAGAGGACAGGGACAAGAGACCCAGTACTTC. It encodes CATRGQGQETQYF.

A few counts support this clone. The chain's CDR3 is CASSRSHNAEAFF. For the CDR3, the DNA is TGTGCCAGCAGCCGCAGTCATAACGCTGAAGCTTTCTTT. The chain joins TRBV12-3 or TRBV12-4 to TRBJ1-1; D is undetermined. The CDR3 is 13 residues long. V was trimmed by 6 bases and J by 6 bases, leaving 14 bases between them.

The gene calls are TRBV6-2 or TRBV6-3 and TRBJ1-1; D gene uncertain. Germline CDR1 and CDR2: MNHEY and SVGEGT. V dropped 2 bases and J dropped 0 bases, with 7 bases sitting between them. The CDR3 runs 14 residues. The CDR3 DNA follows: TGTGCCAGCAGTTACACGGGATTGAACACTGAAGCTTTCTTT. It yields the protein CASSYTGLNTEAFF.

This clone was seen more than once but under ten times. This chain links TRBV6-1 with TRBJ2-1; TRBD1 matches at 10 bases. The CDR3 is made up of 17 amino acids. Germline V CDR1 and CDR2: MNHNS, SASEGT. J lost 4 bases, V lost 2 bases, and 8 bases had no gene match. CDR3 loop: CASSESPWDRGYNEQFF. The CDR3 DNA reads as TGTGCCAGCAGTGAATCCCCTTGGGACAGGGGATACAATGAGCAGTTCTTC.

Comment on this clone: Other DNA variants within this sample encode the same CDR3. This chain links TRBV24-1 with TRBJ2-3, with unresolved D. CDR3 length: 14 amino acids. Germline V lookup: CDR1 KGHDR, CDR2 SFDVKD. Between the trimmed V and J ends, which lost 4 bases and 0 bases, there was a span of 7 bases. The CDR3 protein is CATSDPTSTDTQYF. CDR3 DNA sequence: TGTGCCACCAGTGACCCCACTAGCACAGATACGCAGTATTTT.

The genes are TRBV10-3 and TRBJ1-2, with D possibly being TRBD1 (5 bases). Germline CDR1 reads ENHRY; CDR2 reads SYGVKD. The germline V and J ends were trimmed by 6 bases and 3 bases, with 14 bases remaining between them. The CDR3 loop spans 14 amino acids. Written as DNA, the CDR3 is TGTGCCATCAGCGACAGAGAATCGGACTATGGCTACACCTTC. Encoded protein: CAISDRESDYGYTF.

The rearrangement uses TRBV4-3 and TRBJ1-3; D ambiguous. Germline values: CDR1 LGHNA, CDR2 YSLEER. V dropped 1 base and J dropped 0 bases, with 7 bases sitting between them. This CDR3 is built from 15 residues. The CDR3 loop reads CASSQGRSSGNTIYF. Here the CDR3 DNA reads TGCGCCAGCAGCCAAGGGAGGAGCTCTGGAAACACCATATATTTT.

The chain joins TRBV29-1 to TRBJ2-7; the match to TRBD2 covers 8 bases. The CDR3 covers 14 residues. Germline-derived CDR1 and CDR2 are SQVTM and ANQGSEA. Trimming at V came to 4 bases and at J to 2 bases, leaving 7 bases not matched to a gene. The CDR3 coding sequence is TGCAGCGTTGCACCGGGACTAGGGGCCTACGAGCAGTACTTC. Translation: CSVAPGLGAYEQYF.

This clone was observed a few times. The rearrangement uses TRBV5-6 and TRBJ2-1; weak D call: TRBD1 (6 bases). The CDR3 has 15 amino acids. The germline V and J ends were trimmed by 0 bases and 5 bases, with 12 bases remaining between them. The V gene's germline CDR1 is SGHDT and CDR2 YYEEEE. The CDR3, as DNA: TGTGCCAGCAGCTTGGTTGGCAGGGGAAACAATGAGCAGTTCTTC. Amino acid sequence: CASSLVGRGNNEQFF.

CDR3 in DNA: TGTGCCAGCAGTGATGTAGCGGGGAATGAGCAGTTCTTC. This sequence encodes CASSDVAGNEQFF. V gene TRBV6-1 combines with J gene TRBJ2-1; 8 bases map to TRBD2. The junction had 2 bases not matched to a gene; V was cut back by 3 bases and J by 7 bases. The germline V gene has CDR1 MNHNS and CDR2 SASEGT. This CDR3 is built from 13 residues.

In DNA form, the CDR3 reads TGTGCCAGCAGCCGAACGGGACTAGCGGGGGGCGGGGGAGATACGCAGTATTTT. The encoded protein is CASSRTGLAGGGGDTQYF. The gene calls are TRBV4-2 and TRBJ2-3, with 15 bases lining up with TRBD2. The germline V gene encodes CDR1 LGHNA and CDR2 YNFKEQ. The junction had 10 bases not matched to a gene; V was cut back by 4 bases and J by 5 bases. The CDR3 is 18 amino acids.

The rearrangement links TRBV18 to TRBJ1-2; 10 nucleotides align to TRBD1. V shed 2 bases and J 7 bases; nucleotides not matched to a gene: 1. The CDR3 loop spans 13 amino acids. Germline-derived CDR1 and CDR2 are KGHSH and LQKENI. The CDR3 loop is CASSPRQGAGYTF. The CDR3 DNA sequence: TGTGCCAGCTCACCAAGACAGGGGGCTGGCTACACCTTC.

The chain has TRBV6-1 and TRBJ1-5; TRBD1 matches at 8 bases. With V trimmed by 3 bases and J by 6 bases, 16 bases remained unmatched. The V gene's germline CDR1 is MNHNS and CDR2 SASEGT. The CDR3 extends over 18 amino acids. The CDR3 spells CASSERLAGQGATQPQHF. In DNA, the CDR3 is TGTGCCAGCAGTGAGAGATTAGCGGGTCAGGGGGCGACTCAGCCCCAGCATTTT.